This T cell receptor (beta chain) comes out of a study of T cells after yellow fever vaccination. On the study more broadly: It was SMART-Seq v4 Ultra Low Input that prepared the fractions with low cell numbers. Study conclusions and caveats: Most primary-vaccination clones recurred post-booster (approximately 95% CD4, over 70% CD8). The secondary response showed a weaker magnitude and a faster peak, day 5 versus 15.

This clonotype was detected ten times or more. Antigen: not known. The germline gives CDR1 DFQATT, CDR2 SNEGSKA (reference sequence). Germline trimming cut 5 bases from V and 0 bases from J; bases unmatched to any gene: 6. The CDR3 is made up of 14 amino acids. For TCR, cDNA came from 5'RACE template switching, which added a universal primer site and UMIs. TCRdb passed the 5' RACE reads through MiXCR, listing each CDR3 protein once. The sample contains a few hundred thousand distinct CDR3 sequences, approximately 4% of which appear only once. The clonotype was recovered from a man aged 18 to 30 who received the YFV17D yellow fever vaccine. Material: PBMCs, obtained 5 days after the yellow fever booster vaccination. J is TRBJ1-1 and V is TRBV20-1; 7 bases match TRBD1. The CDR3 nucleotides read TGCAGTGCTCGATCCGGGACAGTGAACACTGAAGCTTTCTTT. Its translation: CSARSGTVNTEAFF.